These 18 T cell receptor beta chains were all obtained from the same sample, sequenced in a study of cytomegalovirus exposure and HLA in healthy donors. Both 60 Vbeta primers and 13 Jbeta primers went into the PCR. Repertoires were generated with immunoSEQ multiplex PCR, while TCRdb's copy carries only in-frame clones and drops some. The table lists some 210,000 clones, roughly four fifths of them singletons. Specimen: PBMCs. All receptors derive from a woman between 25 and 40 years old in good health and CMV-seropositive.

This rearrangement joins TRBV27 to TRBJ2-7; D may be TRBD1 (5 bases). Germline V gene sequence: CDR1 MNHEY, CDR2 SMNVEV (reference sequence). V was trimmed by 0 bases and J by 2 bases, leaving 8 bases between them. This CDR3 is built from 14 residues. This CDR3 is CASSLSPGPYEQYF. The CDR3 region has the DNA TGTGCCAGCAGTTTATCACCAGGGCCCTACGAGCAGTACTTC.

V is TRBV5-4 and J is TRBJ1-6; D gene ambiguous. Germline CDR1 SGHNT, CDR2 YYREEE (reference sequence). The V end was cut by 7 bases, the J end by 2 bases, with 13 bases between. This CDR3 comprises 15 residues. Here the CDR3 DNA reads TGTGCCAGCCTAAATGCAGGTGCCTATAATTCACCCCTCCACTTT. Encoded protein: CASLNAGAYNSPLHF.

The rearrangement links TRBV7-6 to TRBJ1-1; D remains ambiguous. Germline values: CDR1 SGHVS, CDR2 FNYEAQ. The CDR3 consists of 14 residues. V was trimmed by 5 bases and J by 1 base, leaving 11 bases between them. CDR3 in amino acids: CASSPRGENTEAFF. For the CDR3, the DNA is TGTGCCAGCAGCCCCCGGGGAGAGAACACTGAAGCTTTCTTT.

The V and J genes are TRBV6-5 and TRBJ1-2; possible D gene TRBD1, 5 bases. V was trimmed by 6 bases and J by 12 bases, leaving 20 bases between them. Germline lookup yields CDR1 MNHEY and CDR2 SVGAGI. The CDR3 extends over 13 amino acids. CDR3 residues: CASRTGTSRGDTF. The CDR3 DNA is TGTGCCAGCAGAACCGGGACTTCAAGGGGAGACACCTTC.

The V and J genes are TRBV5-1 and TRBJ2-5; TRBD2 aligns across 10 bases. Germline trimming cut 5 bases from V and 2 bases from J; bases unmatched to any gene: 3. CDR1 and CDR2 from the germline V gene are SGHRS and YFSETQ. There are 14 residues in the CDR3. The CDR3 DNA sequence: TGCGCCAGCAGTTTGACTAGCGGGCAAGAGACCCAGTACTTC. It yields the protein CASSLTSGQETQYF.

CDR3 sequence (DNA): TGTGCCAGCAGCCCCAACAGGGGCTCTGGGGCCAACGTCCTGACTTTC. Its translation is CASSPNRGSGANVLTF. The V gene is TRBV7-3, the J gene TRBJ2-6; 7 bases match TRBD1. CDR1 SGHTA and CDR2 FQGTGA come from the germline V gene. The CDR3 has 16 residues. Losses at the gene ends were 5 bases for V and 0 bases for J; bases not matched to a gene: 4.

The chain uses TRBV5-4 and TRBJ2-3; 12 nucleotides line up with TRBD2. Trimming removed 4 bases from V and 0 bases from J; junction bases left unmatched: 3. CDR1 is SGHNT, CDR2 YYREEE, per germline (reference sequence). The CDR3 consists of 16 residues. The CDR3 DNA sequence: TGTGCCAGCAGCCTCGGACTAGCGGGGAGCACAGATACGCAGTATTTT. The encoded protein is CASSLGLAGSTDTQYF.

The chain links TRBV7-2 to TRBJ1-2, with D maybe TRBD1 (5 bases). The V gene lost 7 bases and the J gene lost 5 bases, with 26 bases spanning the gap. Germline V gene sequence: CDR1 SGHTA, CDR2 FQGNSA. The CDR3 sequence is 17 residues long. The CDR3 region is CASTSTRSSVAGYGYTF. The CDR3 DNA reads as TGTGCCAGCACCTCAACCCGTTCAAGCGTCGCAGGGTATGGCTACACCTTC.

The chain has TRBV2 and TRBJ2-7, with TRBD1 matching 12 bases. CDR1 SNHLY and CDR2 FYNNEI come from the germline V gene. The CDR3 sequence is 17 residues long. The junction had 7 bases not matched to a gene; V was cut back by 0 bases and J by 4 bases. CDR3 sequence reads: CASSEASGQGARYEQYF. The CDR3, as DNA: TGTGCCAGCAGTGAAGCCTCGGGACAGGGGGCTCGGTACGAGCAGTACTTC.

The chain joins TRBV5-4 to TRBJ2-5; TRBD2 matches at 10 bases. There are 15 residues in the CDR3. CDR1 is SGHNT, CDR2 YYREEE, per germline (reference sequence). The junction had 3 bases not matched to a gene; V was cut back by 1 base and J by 3 bases. The CDR3 loop is CASSLIAGGEETQYF. CDR3 bases: TGTGCCAGCAGCTTGATAGCGGGAGGCGAAGAGACCCAGTACTTC.

V gene TRBV29-1 combines with J gene TRBJ2-7; D is unclear. CDR3 length: 12 amino acids. CDR1 is SQVTM and CDR2 is ANQGSEA in the germline V gene. V dropped 4 bases and J dropped 2 bases, with 9 bases sitting between them. The CDR3 spells CSVGSRAYEQYF. As DNA, the CDR3 is TGCAGCGTTGGGTCCCGGGCCTACGAGCAGTACTTC.

The rearrangement uses TRBV5-4 and TRBJ2-3; possibly TRBD2 for D (5 bases). Trimming left V 0 bases short and J 1 base short, with 9 bases between. This CDR3 is 15 amino acids long. Per germline, CDR1 SGHNT and CDR2 YYREEE (reference sequence). DNA for the CDR3: TGTGCCAGCAGCTTGGGGACTGGCGGCACAGATACGCAGTATTTT. Amino acids: CASSLGTGGTDTQYF.

The chain couples TRBV6-1 to TRBJ2-1; TRBD1 might be the D (5 bases). This CDR3 has 15 amino acids. The germline gives CDR1 MNHNS, CDR2 SASEGT. Trimming cost V 1 base and J 0 bases, with 7 bases left between them. In DNA form, the CDR3 reads TGTGCCAGCAGTGAAGGTCAGGGCTCCTACAATGAGCAGTTCTTC. As protein: CASSEGQGSYNEQFF.

This chain connects TRBV27 to TRBJ1-1; a weak D match, TRBD1 (5 bases). V lost 3 bases and J 7 bases, leaving 15 bases between the germline ends. CDR3 length: 14 amino acids. Germline V gives CDR1 MNHEY, CDR2 SMNVEV (reference sequence). Here the CDR3 reads CASSLRDRGFEAFF. The CDR3 DNA reads TGTGCCAGCAGTTTGAGGGACCGGGGGTTTGAAGCTTTCTTT.

This clone was observed a few times. The chain combines TRBV11-2 with TRBJ2-1; 14 nucleotides line up with TRBD2. The ends lost 6 bases at V and 9 bases at J; junction bases unmatched: 7. The CDR3 loop spans 15 amino acids. Germline V gene data show CDR1 as SGHAT and CDR2 as FQNNGV. The CDR3 reads CASSTGTSGRIEQFF. In DNA form, the CDR3 reads TGTGCCAGCAGTACGGGGACTAGCGGGAGAATTGAGCAGTTCTTC.

V gene TRBV7-6 combines with J gene TRBJ2-7; D is unresolved. This CDR3 contains 14 residues. Germline lookup yields CDR1 SGHVS and CDR2 FNYEAQ. Trimming took off 0 bases at V and 5 bases at J, with 11 bases between the two ends. Here the CDR3 DNA reads TGTGCCAGCAGCTTAGCCCCCACTTCCCACGAGCAGTACTTC. This codes for CASSLAPTSHEQYF.

V and J are TRBV27 and TRBJ1-5, with TRBD1 matching over 8 bases. The CDR3 totals 13 residues. CDR1 and CDR2 (germline): MNHEY, SMNVEV (reference sequence). Trimming took 5 bases from V and 5 from J; bases not matched to a gene: 2. CDR3 loop: CASSLDRDQPQHF. Written as DNA, the CDR3 is TGTGCCAGCAGTCTGGACAGGGATCAGCCCCAGCATTTT.

The chain carries TRBV2 and TRBJ1-5, with D possibly matching TRBD1 (5 bases). Per the germline V gene, CDR1 is SNHLY and CDR2 is FYNNEI. This CDR3 is built from 14 residues. V was clipped by 6 bases and J by 7 bases, with 16 bases between them. The CDR3 reads CASRSTVKEQPQHF. DNA of the CDR3: TGTGCCAGCAGGTCGACAGTTAAGGAGCAGCCCCAGCATTTT.